This TCR beta chain is drawn from a study of blood T cell repertoires in COVID-19. The wider study: Specimens from acute and convalescent COVID-19 originated in the United States, Italy and Spain. T cells, B-cell-depleted T cells, or PBMCs provided the cDNA or gDNA that served as material.

Per the original data handling: The authors estimated nucleated cell counts from reference gene primer amplification. Data came from immunoSEQ multiplex PCR; TCRdb stores just in-frame clones and leaves some out. V, J and clone size derive from that table, while D and trimming were established from the DNA sequence. The data hold some 20,000 clones, with under 95% observed a single time. The V and J ends lost 6 bases and 1 base respectively, with 7 bases between them. The CDR3 totals 13 residues. CDR1 is LGHNT and CDR2 is FRNRAP in the germline V gene. Sequenced material: peripheral blood. The TCR sequence derives from a human donor in a cohort sampled during active COVID-19. The V and J genes are TRBV12-5 and TRBJ1-5; no clear D gene. Written as DNA, the CDR3 is TGTGCTAGTGGCCGAGGGAGCAATCAGCCCCAGCATTTT. Translation: CASGRGSNQPQHF.